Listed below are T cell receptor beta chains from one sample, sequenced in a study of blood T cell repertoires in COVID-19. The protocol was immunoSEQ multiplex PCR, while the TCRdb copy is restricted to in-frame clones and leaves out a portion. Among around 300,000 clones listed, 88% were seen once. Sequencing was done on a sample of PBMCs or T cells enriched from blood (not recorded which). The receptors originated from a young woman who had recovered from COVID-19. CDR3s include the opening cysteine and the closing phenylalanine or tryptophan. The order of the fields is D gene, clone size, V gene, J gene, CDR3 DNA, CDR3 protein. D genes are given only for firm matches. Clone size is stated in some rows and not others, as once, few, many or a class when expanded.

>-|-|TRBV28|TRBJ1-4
TGTGCCAGCAGTTGGGATGGGAGGACTAATGAAAAACTGTTTTTT
CASSWDGRTNEKLFF
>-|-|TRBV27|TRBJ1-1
TGTGCCAGCAGTATCCTCCCAAGGGGGAACACTGAAGCTTTCTTT
CASSILPRGNTEAFF
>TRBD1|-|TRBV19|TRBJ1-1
TGTGCCAGTAGGAGGGACAGGGGATACACTGAAGCTTTCTTT
CASRRDRGYTEAFF
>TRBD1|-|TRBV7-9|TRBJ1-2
TGTGCCAGCAGCCCTGGACAGGGGCATTATGGCTACACCTTC
CASSPGQGHYGYTF
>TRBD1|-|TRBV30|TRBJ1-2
TGTGCCTGGTTTCCAAGTCCCTGGGACAGGGGGACATCTAACTATGGCTACACCTTC
CAWFPSPWDRGTSNYGYTF
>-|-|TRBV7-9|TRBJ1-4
TGTGCCAGCAGCCCACAGAACATACCAAATGAAAAACTGTTTTTT
CASSPQNIPNEKLFF
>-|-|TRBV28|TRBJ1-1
TGTGCCAGCATCTACACTTCCGGGGCTGAAGCTTTCTTT
CASIYTSGAEAFF
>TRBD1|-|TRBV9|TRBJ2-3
TGTGCCAGCAGCGTTATGGGGACAGGGTTAAAAGATACGCAGTATTTT
CASSVMGTGLKDTQYF
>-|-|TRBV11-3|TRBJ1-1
TGTGCCAGCAGCTTAGGTGGGGGCGCGAACACTGAAGCTTTCTTT
CASSLGGGANTEAFF
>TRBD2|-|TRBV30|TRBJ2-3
TGTGCCTGGGGACCACTAGCGGGAGGACATGGGGATACGCAGTATTTT
CAWGPLAGGHGDTQYF
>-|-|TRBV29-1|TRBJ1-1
TGCAGCGTCCGCACAGGGGAAGCTTTCTTT
CSVRTGEAFF
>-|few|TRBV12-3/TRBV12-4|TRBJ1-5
TGTGCCAGCAGTTCTAGACATCAGCCCCAGCATTTT
CASSSRHQPQHF
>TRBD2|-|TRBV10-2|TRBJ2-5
TGCGCCAGCAGGGACCTAGCGGGAGGGCAGCGAGAGACCCAGTACTTC
CASRDLAGGQRETQYF
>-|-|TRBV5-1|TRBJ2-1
TGCGCCAGCAGCTTGGCAGGTACCCCCTACAATGAGCAGTTCTTC
CASSLAGTPYNEQFF
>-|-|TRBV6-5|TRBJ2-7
TGTGCCAGCAGTTACTCGCCAGGGGGGGAGCAGTACTTC
CASSYSPGGEQYF
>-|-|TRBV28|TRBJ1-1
TGTGCCAGCACGGCCCAGGGCAAGAACACTGAAGCTTTCTTT
CASTAQGKNTEAFF
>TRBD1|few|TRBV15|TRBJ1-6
TGTGCCACCAGCTGGGACAGGAATTCACCCCTCCACTTT
CATSWDRNSPLHF
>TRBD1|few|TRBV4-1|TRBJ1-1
TGCGCCAGCAGCCAAACGACAGGGTGGACACAGGGGGCTTTCTTT
CASSQTTGWTQGAFF
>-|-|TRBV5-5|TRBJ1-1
TGTGCCAGCAGTCGGAGGGACTACACTGAAGCTTTCTTT
CASSRRDYTEAFF
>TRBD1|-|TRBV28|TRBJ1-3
TGTGCCAGCAGTCGGGACAGGGTGCTCTCTGGAAACACCATATATTTT
CASSRDRVLSGNTIYF
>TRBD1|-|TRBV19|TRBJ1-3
TGTGCCAGTAGTAGGGACAGATTCCTACACTCTGGAAACACCATATATTTT
CASSRDRFLHSGNTIYF
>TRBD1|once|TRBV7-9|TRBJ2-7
TGTGCCAGCAGCTTCAGGGGGCGAGAAGAGCAGTACTTC
CASSFRGREEQYF
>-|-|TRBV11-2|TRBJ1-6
TGTGCCAGCAGCTTAGGACAGCAGAATTCACCCCTCCACTTT
CASSLGQQNSPLHF
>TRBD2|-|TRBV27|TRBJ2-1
TGTGCCAGCAGTTTAGGCGGCGGGAGATACAATGAGCAGTTCTTC
CASSLGGGRYNEQFF
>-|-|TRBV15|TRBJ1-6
TGTGCCACCAGTTCAAATTCACCCCTCCACTTT
CATSSNSPLHF
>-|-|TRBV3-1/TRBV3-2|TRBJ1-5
TGTGCCAGCAGCCAACAGCCAGGGGTTGGCAATCAGCCCCAGCATTTT
CASSQQPGVGNQPQHF
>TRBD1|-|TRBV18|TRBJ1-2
TGTGCCAGCTCACTAACCCCAGGGGGCGATGGCTACACCTTC
CASSLTPGGDGYTF
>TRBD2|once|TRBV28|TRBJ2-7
TGTGCCAGCACCTTACCGACTAGCGGGGGATCCTACGAGCAGTACTTC
CASTLPTSGGSYEQYF